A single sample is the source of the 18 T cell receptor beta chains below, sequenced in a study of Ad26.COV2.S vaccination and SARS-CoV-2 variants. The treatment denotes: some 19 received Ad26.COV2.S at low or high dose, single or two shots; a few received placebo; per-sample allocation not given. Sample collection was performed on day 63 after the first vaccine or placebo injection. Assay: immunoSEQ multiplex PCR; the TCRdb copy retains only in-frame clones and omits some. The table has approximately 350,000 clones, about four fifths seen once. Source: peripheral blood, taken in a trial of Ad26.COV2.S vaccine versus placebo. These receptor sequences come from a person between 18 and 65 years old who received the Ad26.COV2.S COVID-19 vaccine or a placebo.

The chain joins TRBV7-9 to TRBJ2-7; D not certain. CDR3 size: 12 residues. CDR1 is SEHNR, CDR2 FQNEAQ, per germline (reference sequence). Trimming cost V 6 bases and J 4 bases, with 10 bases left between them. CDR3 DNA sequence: TGTGCCAGCAGTCCAGACGTATACGAGCAGTACTTC. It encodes CASSPDVYEQYF.

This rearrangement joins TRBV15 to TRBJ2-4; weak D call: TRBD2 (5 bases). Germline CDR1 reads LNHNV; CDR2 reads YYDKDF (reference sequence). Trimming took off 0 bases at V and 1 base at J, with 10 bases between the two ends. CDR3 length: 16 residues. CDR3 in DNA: TGTGCCACCAGCAGAGATACGGGGTGGGCCAAAAACATTCAGTACTTC. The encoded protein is CATSRDTGWAKNIQYF.

This CDR3 reads CASSAPGASGSLRPYNEQFF. As DNA, the CDR3 is TGTGCCAGCAGCGCGCCCGGGGCTAGCGGGAGTCTCCGCCCTTACAATGAGCAGTTCTTC. The chain has TRBV9 and TRBJ2-1; 10 nucleotides match TRBD2. The CDR3 has 20 amino acids. The V segment lost 3 bases and the J segment 4 bases; nucleotides outside the gene matches: 19. Germline V lookup: CDR1 SGDLS, CDR2 YYNGEE.

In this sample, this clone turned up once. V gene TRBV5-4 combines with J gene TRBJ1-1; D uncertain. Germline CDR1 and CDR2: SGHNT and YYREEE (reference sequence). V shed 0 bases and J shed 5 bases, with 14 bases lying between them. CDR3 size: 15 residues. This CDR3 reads CASSLVRGKNTEAFF. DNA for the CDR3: TGTGCCAGCAGCTTGGTTCGGGGTAAGAATACTGAAGCTTTCTTT.

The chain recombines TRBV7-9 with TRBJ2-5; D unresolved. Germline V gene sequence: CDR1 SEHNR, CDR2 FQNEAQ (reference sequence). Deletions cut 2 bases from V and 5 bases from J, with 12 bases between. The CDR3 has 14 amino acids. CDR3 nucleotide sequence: TGTGCCAGCAGCTTAATGCTGGGCTGGGAGACCCAGTACTTC. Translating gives CASSLMLGWETQYF.

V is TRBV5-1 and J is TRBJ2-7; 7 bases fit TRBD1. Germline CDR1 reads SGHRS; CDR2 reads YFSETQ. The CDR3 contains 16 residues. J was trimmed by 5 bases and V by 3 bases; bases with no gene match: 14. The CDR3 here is CASSSRSDRVKDEQYF. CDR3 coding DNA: TGCGCCAGCAGCTCCCGCTCCGACAGGGTAAAAGACGAGCAGTACTTC.

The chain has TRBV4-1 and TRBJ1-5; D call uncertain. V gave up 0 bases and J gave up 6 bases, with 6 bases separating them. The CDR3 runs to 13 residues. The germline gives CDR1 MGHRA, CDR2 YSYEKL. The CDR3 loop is CASSQEGSQPQHF. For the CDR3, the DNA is TGCGCCAGCAGCCAAGAAGGAAGTCAGCCCCAGCATTTT.

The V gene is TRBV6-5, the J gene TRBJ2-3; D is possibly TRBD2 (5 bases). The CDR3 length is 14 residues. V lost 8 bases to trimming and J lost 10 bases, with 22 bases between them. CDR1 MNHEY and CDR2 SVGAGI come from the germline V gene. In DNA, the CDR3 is TGTGCCAGCCTCGGCGGGCAGCGGTTTTTTGCGCAGTATTTT. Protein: CASLGGQRFFAQYF.

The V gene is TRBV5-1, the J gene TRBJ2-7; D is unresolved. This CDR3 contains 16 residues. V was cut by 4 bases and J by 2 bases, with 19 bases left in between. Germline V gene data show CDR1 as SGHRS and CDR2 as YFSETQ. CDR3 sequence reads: CASSLGHLTNTYEQYF. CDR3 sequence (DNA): TGCGCCAGCAGCCTTGGTCACCTGACAAATACCTACGAGCAGTACTTC.

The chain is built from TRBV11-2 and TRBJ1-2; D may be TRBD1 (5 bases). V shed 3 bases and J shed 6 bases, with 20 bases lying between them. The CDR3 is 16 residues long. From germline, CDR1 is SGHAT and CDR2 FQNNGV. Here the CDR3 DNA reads TGTGCCAGCAGCTTCACGGGAAGGGGATCAAACAATGGCTACACCTTC. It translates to CASSFTGRGSNNGYTF. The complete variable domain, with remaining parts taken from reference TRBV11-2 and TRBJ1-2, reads EAGVAQSPRYKIIEKRQSVAFWCNPISGHATLYWYQQILGQGPKLLIQFQNNGVVDDSQLPKDRFSAERLKGVDSTLKIQPAKLEDSAVYLCASSFTGRGSNNGYTFGSGTRLTVV.

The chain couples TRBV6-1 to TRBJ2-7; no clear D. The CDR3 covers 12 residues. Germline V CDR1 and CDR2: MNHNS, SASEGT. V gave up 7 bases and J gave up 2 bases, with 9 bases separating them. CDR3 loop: CASIGRPYEQYF. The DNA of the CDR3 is TGTGCCAGCATCGGACGGCCCTACGAGCAGTACTTC.

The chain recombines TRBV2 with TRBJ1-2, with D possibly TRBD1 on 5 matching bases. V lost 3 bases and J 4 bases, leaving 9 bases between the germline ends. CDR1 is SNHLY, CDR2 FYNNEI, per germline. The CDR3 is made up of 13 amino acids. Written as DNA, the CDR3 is TGTGCCAGCAGTGATGGGGGGATCTATGGCTACACCTTC. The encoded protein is CASSDGGIYGYTF.

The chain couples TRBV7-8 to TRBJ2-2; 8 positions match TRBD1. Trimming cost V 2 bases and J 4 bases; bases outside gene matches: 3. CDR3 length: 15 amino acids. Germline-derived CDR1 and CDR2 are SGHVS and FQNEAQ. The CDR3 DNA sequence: TGTGCCAGCAGCTTACAGGGGGCGAGCACCGGGGAGCTGTTTTTT. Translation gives CASSLQGASTGELFF.

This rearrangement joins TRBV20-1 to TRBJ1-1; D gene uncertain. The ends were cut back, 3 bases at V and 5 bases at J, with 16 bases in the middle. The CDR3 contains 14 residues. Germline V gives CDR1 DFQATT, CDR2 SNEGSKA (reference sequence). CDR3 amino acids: CSASMLGGVTEAFF. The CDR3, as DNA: TGCAGTGCTAGTATGTTGGGTGGAGTTACTGAAGCTTTCTTT.

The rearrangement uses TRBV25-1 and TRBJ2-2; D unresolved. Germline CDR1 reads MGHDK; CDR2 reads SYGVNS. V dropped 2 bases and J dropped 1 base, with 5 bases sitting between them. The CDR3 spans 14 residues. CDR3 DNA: TGTGCCAGCAGTGAAAACAAGAACACCGGGGAGCTGTTTTTT. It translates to CASSENKNTGELFF.

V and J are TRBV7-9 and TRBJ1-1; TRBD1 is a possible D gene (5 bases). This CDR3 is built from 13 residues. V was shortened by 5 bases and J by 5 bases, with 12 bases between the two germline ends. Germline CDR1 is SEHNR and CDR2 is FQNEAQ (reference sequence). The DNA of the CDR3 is TGTGCCAGCAGCCAAATTAGGGGAACTGAAGCTTTCTTT. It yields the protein CASSQIRGTEAFF.

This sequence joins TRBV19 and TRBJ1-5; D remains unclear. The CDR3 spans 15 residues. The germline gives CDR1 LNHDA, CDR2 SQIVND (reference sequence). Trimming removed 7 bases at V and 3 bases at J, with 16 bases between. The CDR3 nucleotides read TGTGCCAGTACCCTAACCCCTACCCCCAATCAGCCCCAGCATTTT. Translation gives CASTLTPTPNQPQHF.

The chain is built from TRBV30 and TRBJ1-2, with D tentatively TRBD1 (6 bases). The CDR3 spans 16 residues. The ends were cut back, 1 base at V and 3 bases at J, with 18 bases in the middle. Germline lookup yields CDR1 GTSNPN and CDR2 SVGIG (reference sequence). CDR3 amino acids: CAWSAPVGGPDYGYTF. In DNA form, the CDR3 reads TGTGCCTGGAGTGCCCCAGTGGGGGGGCCTGACTATGGCTACACCTTC. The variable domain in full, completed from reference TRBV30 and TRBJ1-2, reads SQTIHQWPATLVQPVGSPLSLECTVEGTSNPNLYWYRQAAGRGLQLLFYSVGIGQISSEVPQNLSASRPQDRQFILSSKKLLLSDSGFYLCAWSAPVGGPDYGYTFGSGTRLTVV.